This T cell receptor beta chain is from a study of T-cell reconstitution after alpha-beta-depleted transplantation in children. TCRbeta library preparation incorporated unique molecular identifiers. TCRdb fed the PCR reads into MiXCR, producing one record per CDR3 protein. The profile shows about 500,000 distinct CDR3 sequences, 32% of them singletons. Looked up from germline, CDR1 is LNHNV and CDR2 is YYDKDF (reference sequence). The V gene end was trimmed by 5 bases and the J gene end by 4 bases; junction bases not matched to a gene: 6. The CDR3 is 16 residues long. This clonotype was seen many times.

The sample consisted of PBMCs from the stem cell graft donor, taken from the stem cell graft. This rearrangement joins TRBV15 to TRBJ2-6; the match to TRBD1 covers 9 bases. The receptor's source is a human donor who donated a stem cell graft to a child with aplastic anemia. CDR3 DNA: TGTGCCACCAGCGCCGGACAGGGGTCCGGGGCCAACGTCCTGACTTTC. Translated: CATSAGQGSGANVLTF.